The rows below give T cell receptor beta chains drawn from one sample of a study of T cell changes during pregnancy in multiple sclerosis. Data came from immunoSEQ multiplex PCR; TCRdb stores just in-frame clones and leaves some out. The sample holds roughly 47,000 clones, 94% seen once. The specimen was CD8+ T cells from peripheral blood mononuclear cells, collected before pregnancy. These receptors all stem from a female donor with multiple sclerosis, enrolled in a pregnancy study. Both conserved end residues are part of each CDR3. D genes are given only for firm matches. Part of the rows lack a size; the others show once, few, many or a class for expanded clones.

>TRBD1|.|TRBV27|TRBJ2-7
TGTGCCAGCAGTGACAGGGGCTCCTACGAGCAGTACTTC
CASSDRGSYEQYF
>TRBD1|.|TRBV19|TRBJ2-1
TGTGCCAGTAGCCTACGGGACAGGGCATACGATGAGCAGTTCTTC
CASSLRDRAYDEQFF
>TRBD2|.|TRBV30|TRBJ2-7
TGTGCCTGGAGCGTTCGTGGGCGGGGGTGGGAGCAGTACTTC
CAWSVRGRGWEQYF
>TRBD2|few|TRBV7-9|TRBJ2-1
TGTGCCAGCAGCTTAGGTGCTAGCGGGGACAATGAGCAGTTCTTC
CASSLGASGDNEQFF
>TRBD2|.|TRBV6-4|TRBJ2-1
TGTGCCAGCAGTGAAGAGACTAGCGCCAGCAATGAGCAGTTCTTC
CASSEETSASNEQFF
>TRBD1|.|TRBV19|TRBJ2-7
TGTGCCAGTAGTATAGTCCGGGACAGGGTCAACGAGCAGTACTTC
CASSIVRDRVNEQYF
>TRBD2|.|TRBV7-6|TRBJ2-7
TGTGCCAGCAGCTTAGCCACTAGCGGGGACGAGCAGTACTTC
CASSLATSGDEQYF
>TRBD2|.|TRBV15|TRBJ2-2
TGTGCCACCAGCAGTGCTACTAGCGGGAGGGCCGGCGGGGAGCTGTTTTTT
CATSSATSGRAGGELFF
>TRBD1|.|TRBV7-9|TRBJ1-2
TGTGCCAGCAGCTTAGGGGGGGACAGGAGTAACTATGGCTACACCTTC
CASSLGGDRSNYGYTF
>TRBD2|.|TRBV5-1|TRBJ2-7
TGCGCCAGCAGCCCTGGACTAGCGGCTCTCTACGAGCAGTACTTC
CASSPGLAALYEQYF
>TRBD2|.|TRBV14|TRBJ2-7
TGTGCCAGCAGCCAAAGGCTAGCGGGCATTCAGGTCAACGAGCAGTACTTC
CASSQRLAGIQVNEQYF
>.|.|TRBV4-1|TRBJ2-1
TGCGCCAGCAGCCAAGATAGTTACGGCCTATTAGGCGGGCAGTTCTTC
CASSQDSYGLLGGQFF
>TRBD1|.|TRBV7-9|TRBJ1-2
TGTGCCAGCAGCTCCCTGGACAGGTTCTATGGCTACACCTTC
CASSSLDRFYGYTF
>.|.|TRBV7-9|TRBJ1-5
TGTGCCAGCAGCTTAGCGGAGGGAGGTCAGCCCCAGCATTTT
CASSLAEGGQPQHF
>.|.|TRBV6-1|TRBJ1-3
TGTGCCAGCAGTGACAGGGCTGGAGGAAACACCATATATTTT
CASSDRAGGNTIYF
>TRBD2|.|TRBV10-3|TRBJ2-1
TGTGCCATCAGTGAGGGTCACCCCGGGACTATGGATGAGCAGTTCTTC
CAISEGHPGTMDEQFF
>.|.|TRBV28|TRBJ1-2
TGTGCCAGCAGTTCGACAGACTATGGCTACACCTTC
CASSSTDYGYTF
>TRBD1|.|TRBV27|TRBJ2-1
TGTGCCAGCAGACAAAACCGGGACAGGGTGGGCAATGAGCAGTTCTTC
CASRQNRDRVGNEQFF
>TRBD1|.|TRBV4-3|TRBJ1-4
TGCGCCAGCAGCCAAGGGACAGGGGGCGTTGAAAAACTGTTTTTT
CASSQGTGGVEKLFF
>TRBD2|few|TRBV12-5|TRBJ2-1
TGTGCTAGTTGGGGACTAGTAGGGCTTTACAATGAGCAGTTCTTC
CASWGLVGLYNEQFF
>.|.|TRBV10-2|TRBJ2-7
TGCGCCAGCAGTGGGTCTCTGGCCCCCTACGAGCAGTACTTC
CASSGSLAPYEQYF
>TRBD1|.|TRBV18|TRBJ2-6
TGTGCCAGCTCACCCGCCGACAGGGATGTCGGGGCCAACGTCCTGACTTTC
CASSPADRDVGANVLTF
>TRBD1|once|TRBV19|TRBJ2-5
TGTGCCAGTAGTACCGGGACAGATGCACAAGAGACCCAGTACTTC
CASSTGTDAQETQYF
>.|.|TRBV27|TRBJ2-7
TGTGCCAGCAGTTTATGGCCCTCCTACGAGCAGTACTTC
CASSLWPSYEQYF
>.|.|TRBV5-1|TRBJ2-2
TGCGCCAGCAGGTCTGGCGGGGAGAGCACTGGGGAGCTGTTTTTT
CASRSGGESTGELFF
>TRBD2|.|TRBV5-1|TRBJ2-7
TGCGCCAGCAGCTTTAGCGGGGAATCCTACGAGCAGTACTTC
CASSFSGESYEQYF
>TRBD1|.|TRBV11-3|TRBJ2-7
TGTGCCAGCAGCAGGACAGGGATCTACGAGCAGTACTTC
CASSRTGIYEQYF
>.|.|TRBV9|TRBJ2-7
TGTGCCACCGGCCGGGAGGCCAGGGGCGAGCAGTACTTC
CATGREARGEQYF
>TRBD1|.|TRBV9|TRBJ2-7
TGTGCCAGCAGCGTAGCCAGGACAGGGAACGAGCAGTACTTC
CASSVARTGNEQYF
>TRBD1|.|TRBV19|TRBJ2-1
TGTGCCAGTAGTTGGGGACAGGGGGCTGATGAGCAGTTCTTC
CASSWGQGADEQFF
>TRBD2|.|TRBV4-2|TRBJ2-7
TGTGCCAGCAGCCAAGTGACTAGCGGGGCCTACGAGCAGTACTTC
CASSQVTSGAYEQYF
>.|.|TRBV11-2|TRBJ2-7
TGTGCCAGCAGGGCTTGGAGGGAGGAGCAGTACTTC
CASRAWREEQYF
>.|.|TRBV5-4|TRBJ2-7
TGTGCCAGCAGCCTAGGATCTGCGCGGGGCGAGCAGTACTTC
CASSLGSARGEQYF
>TRBD2|.|TRBV10-3|TRBJ2-7
TGTGCCATCAGTTCCTCGAATAGCGGGAGTAGCTACGAGCAGTACTTC
CAISSSNSGSSYEQYF
>.|.|TRBV21-1|TRBJ2-3
TGTGCCAGCAGCAATTTACAGGGTTGCACAGATACGCAGTATTTT
CASSNLQGCTDTQYF